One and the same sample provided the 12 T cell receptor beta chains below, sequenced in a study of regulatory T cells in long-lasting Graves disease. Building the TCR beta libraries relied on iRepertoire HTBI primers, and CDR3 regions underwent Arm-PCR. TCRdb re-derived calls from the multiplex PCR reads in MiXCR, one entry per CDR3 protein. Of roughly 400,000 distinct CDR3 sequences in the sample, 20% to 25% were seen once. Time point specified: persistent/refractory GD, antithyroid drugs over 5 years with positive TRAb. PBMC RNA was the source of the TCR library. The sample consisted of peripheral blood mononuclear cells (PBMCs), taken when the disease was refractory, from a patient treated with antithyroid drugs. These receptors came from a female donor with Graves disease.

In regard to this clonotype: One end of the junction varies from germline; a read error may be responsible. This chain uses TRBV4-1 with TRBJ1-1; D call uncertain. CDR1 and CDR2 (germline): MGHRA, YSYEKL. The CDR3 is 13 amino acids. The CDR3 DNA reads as TGCGCCAGCAGCCAGGCGGCAGACACTCAAGCTTTCTTT. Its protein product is CASSQAADTQAFF.

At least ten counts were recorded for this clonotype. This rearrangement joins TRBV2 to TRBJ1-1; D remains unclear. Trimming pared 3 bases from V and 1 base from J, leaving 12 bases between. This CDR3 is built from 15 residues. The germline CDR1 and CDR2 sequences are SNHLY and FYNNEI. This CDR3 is CASSDTAARNTEAFF. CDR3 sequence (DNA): TGTGCCAGCAGTGATACAGCGGCCAGGAACACTGAAGCTTTCTTT. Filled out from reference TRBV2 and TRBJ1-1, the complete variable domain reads EPEVTQTPSHQVTQMGQEVILRCVPISNHLYFYWYRQILGQKVEFLVSFYNNEISEKSEIFDDQFSVERPDGSNFTLKIRSTKLEDSAMYFCASSDTAARNTEAFFGQGTRLTVV.

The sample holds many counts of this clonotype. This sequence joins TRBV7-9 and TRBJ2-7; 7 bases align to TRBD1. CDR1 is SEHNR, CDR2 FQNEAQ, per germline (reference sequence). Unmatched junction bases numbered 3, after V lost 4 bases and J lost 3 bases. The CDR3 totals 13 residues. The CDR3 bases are TGTGCCAGCAGCTCGGACAGGATCTACGAGCAGTACTTC. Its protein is CASSSDRIYEQYF.

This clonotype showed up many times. The CDR3, as DNA: TGTGCCAGCAGGCAAACAGGATTCTCCTACGAGCAGTACTTC. It specifies CASRQTGFSYEQYF. V and J are TRBV28 and TRBJ2-7; a weak D match, TRBD1 (5 bases). Per germline, CDR1 MDHEN and CDR2 SYDVKM. V was clipped by 6 bases and J by 0 bases, with 12 bases between them. This CDR3 spans 14 amino acids. The entire variable domain, with the rest obtained from reference TRBV28 and TRBJ2-7, is as follows: DVKVTQSSRYLVKRTGEKVFLECVQDMDHENMFWYRQDPGLGLRLIYFSYDVKMKEKGDIPEGYSVSREKKERFSLILESASTNQTSMYLCASRQTGFSYEQYFGPGTRLTVT.

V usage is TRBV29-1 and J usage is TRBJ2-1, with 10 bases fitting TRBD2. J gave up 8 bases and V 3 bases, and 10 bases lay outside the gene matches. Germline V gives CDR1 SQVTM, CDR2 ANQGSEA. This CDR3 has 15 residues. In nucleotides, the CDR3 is TGCAGCGTTGATACCCCTAGCGGGAGATACGATGAGCAGTTCTTC. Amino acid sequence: CSVDTPSGRYDEQFF.

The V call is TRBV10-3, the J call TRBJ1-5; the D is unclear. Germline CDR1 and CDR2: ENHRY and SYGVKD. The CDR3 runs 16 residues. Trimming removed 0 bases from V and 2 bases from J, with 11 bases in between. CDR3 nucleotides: TGTGCCATCAGTGAGTCGATCGGTATTGGCAATCAGCCCCAGCATTTT. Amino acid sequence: CAISESIGIGNQPQHF.

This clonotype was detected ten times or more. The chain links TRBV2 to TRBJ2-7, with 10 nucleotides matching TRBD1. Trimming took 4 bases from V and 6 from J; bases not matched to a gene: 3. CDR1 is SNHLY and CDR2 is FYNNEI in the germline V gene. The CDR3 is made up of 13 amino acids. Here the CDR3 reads CASSGGTGAEQYF. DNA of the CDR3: TGTGCCAGCAGTGGTGGGACAGGGGCCGAGCAGTACTTC.

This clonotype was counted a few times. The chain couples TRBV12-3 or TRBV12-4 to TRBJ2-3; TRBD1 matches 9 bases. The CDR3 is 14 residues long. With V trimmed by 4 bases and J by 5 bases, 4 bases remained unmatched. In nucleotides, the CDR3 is TGTGCCAGCAGTTCCTGGACAGGGGAAGATACGCAGTATTTT. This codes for CASSSWTGEDTQYF.

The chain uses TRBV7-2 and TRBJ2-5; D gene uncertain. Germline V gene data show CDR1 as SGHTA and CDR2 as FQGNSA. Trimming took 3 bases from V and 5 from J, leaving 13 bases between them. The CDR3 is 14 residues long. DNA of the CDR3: TGTACCAGCAGCTTCGGGCCCTCCCCGGAGACCCAGTACTTC. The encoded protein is CTSSFGPSPETQYF. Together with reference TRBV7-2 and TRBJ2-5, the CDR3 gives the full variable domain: GAGVSQSPSNKVTEKGKDVELRCDPISGHTALYWYRQSLGQGLEFLIYFQGNSAPDKSGLPSDRFSAERTGGSVSTLTIQRTQQEDSAVYLCTSSFGPSPETQYFGPGTRLLVL.

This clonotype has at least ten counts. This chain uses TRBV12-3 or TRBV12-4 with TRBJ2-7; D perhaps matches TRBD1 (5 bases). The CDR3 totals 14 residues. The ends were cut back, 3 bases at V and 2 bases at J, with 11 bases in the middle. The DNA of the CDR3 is TGTGCCAGCAGTTTCACAGGCGGAACCTACGAGCAGTACTTC. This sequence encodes CASSFTGGTYEQYF.

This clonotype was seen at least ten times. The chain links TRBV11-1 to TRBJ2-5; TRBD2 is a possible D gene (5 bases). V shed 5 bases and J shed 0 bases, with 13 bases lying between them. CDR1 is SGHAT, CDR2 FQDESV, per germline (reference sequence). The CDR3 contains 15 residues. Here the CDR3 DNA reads TGTGCCAGCAGCCCCCGCGGGCGCAACCAAGAGACCCAGTACTTC. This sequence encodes CASSPRGRNQETQYF.

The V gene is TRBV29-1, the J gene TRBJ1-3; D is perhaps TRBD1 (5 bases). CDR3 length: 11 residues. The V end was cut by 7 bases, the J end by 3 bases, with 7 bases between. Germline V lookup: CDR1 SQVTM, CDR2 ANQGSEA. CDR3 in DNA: TGCAGCGCCAGGGATGGAAACACCATATATTTT. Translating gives CSARDGNTIYF. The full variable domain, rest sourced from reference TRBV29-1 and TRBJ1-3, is SAVISQKPSRDICQRGTSLTIQCQVDSQVTMMFWYRQQPGQSLTLIATANQGSEATYESGFVIDKFPISRPNLTFSTLTVSNMSPEDSSIYLCSARDGNTIYFGEGSWLTVV.